Here is one T cell receptor beta chain with its context. A far more abundant clone sits one base away, making this likely a read error. Time point defined: newly diagnosed GD, antithyroid drugs for less than 3 months. PBMCs provided the RNA from which the TCR library was made. The CDR3 has 14 residues. V was trimmed by 1 base and J by 10 bases, leaving 14 bases between them. The germline V gene encodes CDR1 LGHDT and CDR2 YNNKEL (reference sequence). According to the study, TCR beta libraries were built with iRepertoire HTBI primers and CDR3-region Arm-PCR. TCRdb reprocessed the multiplex PCR reads with MiXCR, giving one entry per CDR3 protein. The sample includes 400,000 to 450,000 distinct CDR3 sequences, around 17% of them seen just once. The data are from a study of regulatory T cells in long-lasting Graves disease. These data were also filed under a second study, of T cells in Graves' hyperthyroidism and ophthalmopathy. As reported in that work: Blood also carried most thyroid clonotypes expanded above 0.001.

Sequenced here: peripheral blood mononuclear cells (PBMCs), sampled at new diagnosis, from a patient treated with antithyroid drugs. The sequence was obtained from a woman aged 30 to 39 with Graves disease. The rearrangement uses TRBV3-1 and TRBJ2-1, with unresolved D. CDR3 sequence reads: CASSQVSGSYEQFF. The CDR3 nucleotides read TGTGCCAGCAGCCAAGTTAGTGGATCCTACGAGCAGTTCTTC.